The 31 T cell receptor beta chains below come from one sample, sequenced in a study of cytomegalovirus exposure and HLA in healthy donors. With 60 Vbeta and 13 Jbeta primers, the PCR was carried out. Assay used: immunoSEQ multiplex PCR; TCRdb lists only in-frame clones, some missing. The data hold about 130,000 clones, with over 75% observed a single time. Input material: PBMCs. The receptors here all came from a woman in her forties in good health and CMV-seropositive.

This clone has only one observation. This chain uses TRBV5-6 with TRBJ2-3; 12 bases agree with TRBD2. This CDR3 region has 14 residues. Germline V gene lookup returns CDR1 SGHDT and CDR2 YYEEEE. V shed 9 bases and J 4 bases; nucleotides not matched to a gene: 6. Here the CDR3 DNA reads TGTGCCACCTCGACTAGCGGGAGTCCAGATACGCAGTATTTT. It yields the protein CATSTSGSPDTQYF. Complete variable domain (other parts from reference TRBV5-6 and TRBJ2-3): DAGVTQSPTHLIKTRGQQVTLRCSPKSGHDTVSWYQQALGQGPQFIFQYYEEEERQRGNFPDRFSGHQFPNYSSELNVNALLLGDSALYLCATSTSGSPDTQYFGPGTRLTVL.

CDR3 sequence (DNA): TGTGCCAGCAGTTTTAGCGCCTACTACGAGCAGTACTTC. It translates to CASSFSAYYEQYF. V usage is TRBV27 and J usage is TRBJ2-5; possible D gene TRBD2, 5 bases. The DNA end lines up better with TRBJ2-7; the J call may be wrong. This CDR3 comprises 13 residues. Per germline, CDR1 MNHEY and CDR2 SMNVEV (reference sequence).

The rearrangement uses TRBV6-4 and TRBJ2-1; 11 bases match TRBD1. The CDR3 contains 18 residues. The V gene's germline CDR1 is MRHNA and CDR2 SNTAGT. V lost 4 bases, J lost 4 bases, and 12 bases stayed unmatched. In DNA form, the CDR3 reads TGTGCCAGCAGTGTGACGCTGTCCCGGGACAGGGGGTACAATGAGCAGTTCTTC. Protein: CASSVTLSRDRGYNEQFF.

The chain carries TRBV19 and TRBJ2-7; 8 bases map to TRBD2. The CDR3 spans 14 residues. Trimming took 6 bases from V and 5 from J; bases not matched to a gene: 9. The germline V gene has CDR1 LNHDA and CDR2 SQIVND (reference sequence). The CDR3 region has the DNA TGTGCCAGTAGGGCCGGCGGGGGGTCCCACGAGCAGTACTTC. This gives the protein CASRAGGGSHEQYF.

V and J are TRBV27 and TRBJ2-2; D may be TRBD2 (6 bases). From germline, CDR1 is MNHEY and CDR2 SMNVEV (reference sequence). CDR3 length equals 17 residues. Deletions cut 3 bases from V and 2 bases from J, with 16 bases between. Written as DNA, the CDR3 is TGTGCCAGCAGTTTGAGGAGCTCGGGACTTAACACCGGGGAGCTGTTTTTT. Protein product: CASSLRSSGLNTGELFF.

The rearrangement links TRBV7-9 to TRBJ2-7; no reliable D call. This CDR3 comprises 15 residues. Trimming left V 4 bases short and J 2 bases short, with 15 bases between. Germline CDR1 SEHNR, CDR2 FQNEAQ (reference sequence). Here the CDR3 reads CASSSRFSQAYEQYF. In DNA form, the CDR3 reads TGTGCCAGCAGCTCCCGCTTTTCTCAGGCCTACGAGCAGTACTTC.

The genes are TRBV5-1 and TRBJ2-2, with TRBD2 matching over 12 bases. The CDR3 extends over 17 amino acids. Germline V lookup: CDR1 SGHRS, CDR2 YFSETQ. V dropped 4 bases and J dropped 7; count of bases not matched to a gene: 11. The CDR3 here is CASSEGLAGGHGGELFF. CDR3 DNA: TGCGCCAGCAGCGAAGGCCTAGCGGGAGGGCATGGCGGGGAGCTGTTTTTT.

CDR3 DNA sequence: TGCGCCAGCAGCCGGGTTGAGGGGGCTTGGGGGCCCGCCTACGAGCAGTACTTC. It is translated as CASSRVEGAWGPAYEQYF. The chain employs TRBV4-1 and TRBJ2-7; TRBD1 matches 7 bases. Germline CDR1 MGHRA, CDR2 YSYEKL. The CDR3 consists of 18 residues. V gave up 4 bases and J gave up 2 bases; unmatched junction bases: 17.

The genes are TRBV30 and TRBJ1-1, with 8 positions matching TRBD1. The CDR3 has 13 amino acids. J was trimmed by 4 bases and V by 1 base; bases with no gene match: 2. Germline CDR1 is GTSNPN and CDR2 is SVGIG (reference sequence). In nucleotides, the CDR3 is TGTGCCTGGAGTGCCGGGACAGGCACTGAAGCTTTCTTT. Amino acid sequence: CAWSAGTGTEAFF.

This clone has more than one count but fewer than ten. An end of the junction differs from the germline gene, which may be a read error. The V call is TRBV5-1, the J call TRBJ1-2; tentatively, D is TRBD1 (6 bases). CDR3 size: 14 residues. Germline CDR1 reads SGHRS; CDR2 reads YFSETQ. The CDR3, as DNA: TGTGCCAGCACCATAGGGGGAATTTGGTATGGCTACACCTTC. This translates into CASTIGGIWYGYTF.

V and J are TRBV18 and TRBJ1-1; 9 bases align to TRBD1. CDR3 length equals 14 residues. Germline V gene lookup returns CDR1 KGHSH and CDR2 LQKENI. The J segment lost 4 bases and the V segment lost 4 bases, leaving 4 bases of the junction unmatched. The CDR3: CASSRGQGGTEAFF. CDR3 nucleotide sequence: TGTGCCAGCTCACGGGGACAGGGTGGCACTGAAGCTTTCTTT.

CDR3 amino acids: CASSLRELAGYNEQFF. The CDR3 DNA reads TGTGCCAGCAGCTTAAGGGAACTAGCGGGGTACAATGAGCAGTTCTTC. This chain links TRBV11-2 with TRBJ2-1; TRBD2 matches 10 bases. Germline values: CDR1 SGHAT, CDR2 FQNNGV. The CDR3 is made up of 16 amino acids. With 2 bases clipped from V and 4 bases from J, the junction kept 5 bases outside the gene matches.

The chain carries TRBV27 and TRBJ2-7, with TRBD2 matching over 12 bases. CDR3 length: 16 residues. J was trimmed by 5 bases and V by 5 bases; bases with no gene match: 10. The germline CDR1 and CDR2 sequences are MNHEY and SMNVEV (reference sequence). The CDR3 coding sequence is TGTGCCAGCAGTGCCTTGGCTAGCGGGAGGGGACACGAGCAGTACTTC. This sequence encodes CASSALASGRGHEQYF.

This clone appeared once. The chain recombines TRBV5-6 with TRBJ2-5, with TRBD1 identical over 10 bases. V lost 4 bases, J lost 4 bases, and 7 bases stayed unmatched. Germline V gene data show CDR1 as SGHDT and CDR2 as YYEEEE. This CDR3 region has 15 residues. The CDR3 is CASSPPGQGRETQYF. The DNA of the CDR3 is TGTGCCAGCAGCCCTCCGGGACAGGGGAGAGAGACCCAGTACTTC.

This chain connects TRBV5-1 to TRBJ1-3, with 8 bases fitting TRBD1. Germline-derived CDR1 and CDR2 are SGHRS and YFSETQ. The CDR3 has 15 residues. V gave up 5 bases and J gave up 3 bases; unmatched junction bases: 7. This CDR3 is CASRLSDRVGNTIYF. CDR3 DNA sequence: TGCGCCAGCAGACTATCGGACAGGGTTGGAAACACCATATATTTT.

This clone showed up just a few times. V gene TRBV13 combines with J gene TRBJ2-1; 7 bases are shared with TRBD1. The CDR3 length is 14 residues. From germline, CDR1 is PRHDT and CDR2 FYEKMQ (reference sequence). The trim removed 0 bases at V and 8 bases at J, leaving 4 bases unmatched. The CDR3 bases are TGTGCCAGCAGCTTAGGGCGACAGGGCCATGAGCAGTTCTTC. Its translation is CASSLGRQGHEQFF.

The chain is built from TRBV5-1 and TRBJ2-5; 7 bases match TRBD1. The CDR3 is made up of 15 amino acids. The germline CDR1 and CDR2 sequences are SGHRS and YFSETQ. Losses at the gene ends were 4 bases for V and 5 bases for J; bases not matched to a gene: 11. For the CDR3, the DNA is TGCGCCAGCAGCCCCGAGGGGGTACAGGGGGAGACCCAGTACTTC. Its protein is CASSPEGVQGETQYF.

This chain links TRBV25-1 with TRBJ1-2; D may be TRBD1 (6 bases). The germline V gene has CDR1 MGHDK and CDR2 SYGVNS. V was pared by 2 bases and J by 2 bases, with 6 bases between. This CDR3 is built from 13 residues. In nucleotides, the CDR3 is TGTGCCAGCAGTGAACAGGGGAACTATGGCTACACCTTC. The encoded protein is CASSEQGNYGYTF.

The chain has TRBV18 and TRBJ1-2; TRBD1 agrees at 8 bases. CDR3 length: 15 residues. The germline V gene has CDR1 KGHSH and CDR2 LQKENI. J was trimmed by 4 bases and V by 3 bases; bases with no gene match: 7. CDR3 loop: CASSPGRGTGYGYTF. CDR3 sequence (DNA): TGTGCCAGCTCACCGGGGCGTGGGACAGGCTATGGCTACACCTTC.

This chain links TRBV5-4 with TRBJ1-1; no clear D. Germline V gene sequence: CDR1 SGHNT, CDR2 YYREEE (reference sequence). Trimming cost V 7 bases and J 0 bases, with 10 bases left between them. The CDR3 runs to 13 residues. The chain's CDR3 is CASGTEVNTEAFF. As DNA, the CDR3 is TGTGCCAGCGGCACGGAGGTGAACACTGAAGCTTTCTTT.

The rearrangement uses TRBV19 and TRBJ2-3; possibly TRBD2 for D (5 bases). The CDR3 has 15 amino acids. Trimming took off 3 bases at V and 3 bases at J, with 13 bases between the two ends. CDR1 and CDR2 (germline): LNHDA, SQIVND (reference sequence). CDR3 in DNA: TGTGCCAGTAGTATGGACTCCCTTACAACAGATACGCAGTATTTT. Residues: CASSMDSLTTDTQYF.

This sequence joins TRBV18 and TRBJ1-1, with D possibly being TRBD1 (5 bases). The germline CDR1 and CDR2 sequences are KGHSH and LQKENI. The V end lost 1 base, the J end lost 2 bases, and 17 bases lay between the germline ends. The CDR3 runs 17 residues. The CDR3 region has the DNA TGTGCCAGCTCACCACTTCGGGTCTGGGGGGAAAACACTGAAGCTTTCTTT. Translated: CASSPLRVWGENTEAFF.

The CDR3 sequence: CASTRGQGIGEKLFF. The CDR3 coding sequence is TGTGCCAGCACCCGAGGACAGGGCATTGGAGAAAAACTGTTTTTT. J is TRBJ1-4 and V is TRBV6-6; TRBD1 matches at 8 bases. Germline trimming cut 7 bases from V and 8 bases from J; bases unmatched to any gene: 12. The length of the CDR3 is 15 residues. Germline V CDR1 and CDR2: MNHNY, SVGAGI (reference sequence).

The gene calls are TRBV5-4 and TRBJ2-5; TRBD2 might be the D (5 bases). CDR1 is SGHNT, CDR2 YYREEE, per germline (reference sequence). CDR3 length: 15 residues. Trimming pared 0 bases from V and 5 bases from J, leaving 14 bases between. The CDR3 DNA is TGTGCCAGCAGCTTGGCGGGAAATACCAATGAGACCCAGTACTTC. Amino acid sequence: CASSLAGNTNETQYF.

The rearrangement links TRBV29-1 to TRBJ2-2; TRBD1 aligns across 8 bases. The CDR3 totals 13 residues. Looked up from germline, CDR1 is SQVTM and CDR2 is ANQGSEA. With V trimmed by 6 bases and J by 2 bases, 2 bases remained unmatched. CDR3 nucleotides: TGCAGCGTCGGACAGGGAAACACCGGGGAGCTGTTTTTT. It specifies CSVGQGNTGELFF.

CDR3 region: CASSPGQGNTEAFF. CDR3 coding DNA: TGTGCCAGCAGCCCTGGACAGGGGAACACTGAAGCTTTCTTT. V is TRBV9 and J is TRBJ1-1; the match to TRBD1 covers 8 bases. The CDR3 runs 14 residues. Germline assignment: CDR1 SGDLS and CDR2 YYNGEE. The junction had 3 bases not matched to a gene; V was cut back by 4 bases and J by 1 base.

CDR3 amino acids: CAISRTGSDQPQHF. The CDR3 DNA follows: TGTGCCATCAGTAGGACAGGGTCTGATCAGCCCCAGCATTTT. The chain couples TRBV10-3 to TRBJ1-5; 8 nucleotides agree with TRBD1. Germline V lookup: CDR1 ENHRY, CDR2 SYGVKD. With V trimmed by 5 bases and J by 5 bases, 5 bases remained unmatched. This CDR3 has 14 residues.

The chain employs TRBV5-1 and TRBJ1-3; D may be TRBD1 (6 bases). V was trimmed by 4 bases and J by 4 bases, leaving 15 bases between them. The germline V gene has CDR1 SGHRS and CDR2 YFSETQ. CDR3 length: 15 residues. In nucleotides, the CDR3 is TGCGCCAGCAGCACCGACAGGTTTGAAGGAAACACCATATATTTT. The encoded protein is CASSTDRFEGNTIYF.

This chain joins TRBV28 and TRBJ1-1; 7 nucleotides align to TRBD1. Germline loops: CDR1 MDHEN, CDR2 SYDVKM. The J segment lost 5 bases and the V segment lost 6 bases, leaving 3 bases of the junction unmatched. The CDR3 extends over 12 amino acids. This chain's CDR3 is CASRTGRTEAFF. As DNA, the CDR3 is TGTGCCAGCAGGACAGGGCGGACTGAAGCTTTCTTT. The full variable domain, its missing parts supplied by reference TRBV28 and TRBJ1-1, is DVKVTQSSRYLVKRTGEKVFLECVQDMDHENMFWYRQDPGLGLRLIYFSYDVKMKEKGDIPEGYSVSREKKERFSLILESASTNQTSMYLCASRTGRTEAFFGQGTRLTVV.

The rearrangement links TRBV7-3 to TRBJ2-2; no definite D call. The CDR3 runs 13 residues. Trimming shortened V by 3 bases and J by 5 bases, and 7 bases separated the two germline ends. In germline, CDR1 is SGHTA, CDR2 FQGTGA. CDR3 in amino acids: CASSFAITGELFF. The DNA of the CDR3 is TGTGCCAGCAGCTTCGCTATTACCGGGGAGCTGTTTTTT.

This rearrangement joins TRBV30 to TRBJ2-5, with 9 bases matching TRBD1. The J call is uncertain, as TRBJ2-7 better fits the DNA end. Germline lookup yields CDR1 GTSNPN and CDR2 SVGIG (reference sequence). CDR3 size: 16 residues. The CDR3 DNA sequence: TGTGCCTGGAGTGGAGTGGGGGACAGGGATATTTACGAGCAGTACTTC. It encodes CAWSGVGDRDIYEQYF.